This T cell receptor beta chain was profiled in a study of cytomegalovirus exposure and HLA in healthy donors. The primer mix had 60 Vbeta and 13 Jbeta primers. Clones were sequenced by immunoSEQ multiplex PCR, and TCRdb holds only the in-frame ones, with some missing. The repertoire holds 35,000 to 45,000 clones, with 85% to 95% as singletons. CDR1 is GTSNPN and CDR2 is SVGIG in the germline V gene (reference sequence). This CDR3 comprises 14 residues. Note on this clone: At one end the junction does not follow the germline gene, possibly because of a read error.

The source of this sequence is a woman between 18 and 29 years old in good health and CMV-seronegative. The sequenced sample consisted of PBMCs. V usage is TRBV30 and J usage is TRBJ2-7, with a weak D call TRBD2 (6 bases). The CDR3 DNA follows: TGTGCCCGGAGTGTGGGACTGGGAGCATCCGAGCAGTACTTC. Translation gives CARSVGLGASEQYF.